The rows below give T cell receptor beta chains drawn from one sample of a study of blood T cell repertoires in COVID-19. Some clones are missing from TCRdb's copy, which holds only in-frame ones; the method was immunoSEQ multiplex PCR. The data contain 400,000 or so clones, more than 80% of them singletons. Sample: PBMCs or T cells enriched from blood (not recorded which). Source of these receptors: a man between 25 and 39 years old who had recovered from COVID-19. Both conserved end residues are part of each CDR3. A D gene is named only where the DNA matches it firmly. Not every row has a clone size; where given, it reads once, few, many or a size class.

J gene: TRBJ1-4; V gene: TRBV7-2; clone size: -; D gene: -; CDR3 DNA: TGTGCCAGCAGCTTAGTACAGAATGAAAAACTGTTTTTT; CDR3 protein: CASSLVQNEKLFF
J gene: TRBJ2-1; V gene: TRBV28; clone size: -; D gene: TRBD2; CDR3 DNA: TGTGCCAGCACTCACCGGCTAGCGGGCGATGAGCAGTTCTTC; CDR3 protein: CASTHRLAGDEQFF
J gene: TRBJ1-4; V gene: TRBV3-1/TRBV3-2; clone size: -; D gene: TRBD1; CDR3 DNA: TGTGCCAGCAGCCTGAGGGACAGGGTTAATGAAAAACTGTTTTTT; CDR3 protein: CASSLRDRVNEKLFF
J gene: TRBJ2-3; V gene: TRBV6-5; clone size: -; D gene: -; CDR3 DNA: TGTGCCAGCAGGGAGAGGAGCACAGATACGCAGTATTTT; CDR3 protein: CASRERSTDTQYF
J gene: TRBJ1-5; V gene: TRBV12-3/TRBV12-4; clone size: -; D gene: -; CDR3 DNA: TGTGCCAGCAGTCAGGGAAATAATCAGCCCCAGCATTTT; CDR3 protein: CASSQGNNQPQHF
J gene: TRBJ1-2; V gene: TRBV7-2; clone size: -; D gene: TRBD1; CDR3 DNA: TGTGCCAGCAGCTTCGGACAGGATGATGGCTACACCTTC; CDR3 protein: CASSFGQDDGYTF
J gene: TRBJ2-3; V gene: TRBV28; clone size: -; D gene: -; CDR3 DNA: TGTGCCAGCACCCCCGGCGGGAATGCCGTTGGTACGCAGTATTTT; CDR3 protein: CASTPGGNAVGTQYF
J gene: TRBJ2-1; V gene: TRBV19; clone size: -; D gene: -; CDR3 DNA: TGTGCCAGTAGTACAACGGGGAGCTCCTACAATGAGCAGTTCTTC; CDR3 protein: CASSTTGSSYNEQFF
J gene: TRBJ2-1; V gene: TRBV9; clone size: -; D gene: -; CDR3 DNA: TGTGCCAGCAGCGTAGTAGGGGACGGGGGACCCGCGGATGAGCAGTTCTTC; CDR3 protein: CASSVVGDGGPADEQFF
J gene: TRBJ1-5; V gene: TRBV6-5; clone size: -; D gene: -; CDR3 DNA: TGTGCCAGCAGGAGCGGTAGCTACAATCAGCCCCAGCATTTT; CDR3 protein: CASRSGSYNQPQHF
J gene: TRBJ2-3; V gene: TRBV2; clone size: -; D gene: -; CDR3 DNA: TGTGCCAGCAAAGAGCGGGCCACAGATACGCAGTATTTT; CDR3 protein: CASKERATDTQYF
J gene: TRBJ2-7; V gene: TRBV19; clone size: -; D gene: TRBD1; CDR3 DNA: TGTGCCAGTAGGCGGGACAGGAGCTCCTACGAGCAGTACTTC; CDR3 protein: CASRRDRSSYEQYF
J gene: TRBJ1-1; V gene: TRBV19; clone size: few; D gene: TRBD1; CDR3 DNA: TGTGCCAGTAGTACTTCGACAGGGTCGGGAACTGAAGCTTTCTTT; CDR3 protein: CASSTSTGSGTEAFF
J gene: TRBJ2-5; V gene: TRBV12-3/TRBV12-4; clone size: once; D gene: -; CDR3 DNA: TGTGCCAGCACCAGCAGGAAGGAGACCCAGTACTTC; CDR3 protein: CASTSRKETQYF
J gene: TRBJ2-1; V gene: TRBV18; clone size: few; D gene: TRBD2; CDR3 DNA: TGTGCCAGCTCACCAAGGGGACTAGCGGACAATGAGCAGTTCTTC; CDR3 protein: CASSPRGLADNEQFF
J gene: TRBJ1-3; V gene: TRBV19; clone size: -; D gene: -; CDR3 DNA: TGTGCCAGTAGTGCAGCTACAGGGTTAACTGGAAACACCATATATTTT; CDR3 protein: CASSAATGLTGNTIYF
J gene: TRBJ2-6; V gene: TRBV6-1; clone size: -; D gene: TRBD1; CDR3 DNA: TGTGCCAGCAGTGGCCCGGGACAGAGCTCTGGGGCCAACGTCCTGACTTTC; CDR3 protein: CASSGPGQSSGANVLTF
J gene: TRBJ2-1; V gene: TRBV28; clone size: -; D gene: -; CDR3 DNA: TGTGCCAGCAGTTTGGCCACATCTCACAATGAGCAGTTCTTC; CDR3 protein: CASSLATSHNEQFF
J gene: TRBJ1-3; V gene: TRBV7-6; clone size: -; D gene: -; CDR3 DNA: TGTGCCAGCAGCCTGCGGCCCGCCTCTGGAAACACCATATATTTT; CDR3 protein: CASSLRPASGNTIYF
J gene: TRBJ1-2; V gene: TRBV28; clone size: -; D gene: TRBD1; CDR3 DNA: TGTGCCAGCGTGGGGACAGATTCCCCTAACTATGGCTACACCTTC; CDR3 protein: CASVGTDSPNYGYTF
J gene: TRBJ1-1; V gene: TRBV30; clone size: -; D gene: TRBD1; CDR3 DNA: TGTGCCTGGAGCTGGACAGGGGAGACTGAAGCTTTCTTT; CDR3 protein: CAWSWTGETEAFF
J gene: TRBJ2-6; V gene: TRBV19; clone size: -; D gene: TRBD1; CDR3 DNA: TGTGCCAGTAGTACGAACAGGGGCCAGGGTATAATTTCTGGGGCCAACGTCCTGACTTTC; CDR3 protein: CASSTNRGQGIISGANVLTF
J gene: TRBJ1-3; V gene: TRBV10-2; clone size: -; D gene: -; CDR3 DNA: TGCGCCAGCAGAAAAAATACTGATGGAAACACCATATATTTT; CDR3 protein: CASRKNTDGNTIYF
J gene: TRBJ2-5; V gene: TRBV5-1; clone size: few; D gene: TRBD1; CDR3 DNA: TGCGCCAGCAGCTTACAGGGGGCGCGGCAAGAGACCCAGTACTTC; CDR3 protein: CASSLQGARQETQYF
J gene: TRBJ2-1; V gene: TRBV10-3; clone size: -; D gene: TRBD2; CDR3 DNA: TGTGCCACCACAGCGGGAGACGGGAATGAGCAGTTCTTC; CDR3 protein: CATTAGDGNEQFF
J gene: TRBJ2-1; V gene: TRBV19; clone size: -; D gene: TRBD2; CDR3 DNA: TGTGCCAGTAGTAGCATAGCGGGAGTGTTAAATGAGCAGTTCTTC; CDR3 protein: CASSSIAGVLNEQFF
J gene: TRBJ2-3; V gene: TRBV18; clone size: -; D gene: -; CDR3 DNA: TGTGCCAGCTCACCATCAAACACAGATACGCAGTATTTT; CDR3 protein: CASSPSNTDTQYF
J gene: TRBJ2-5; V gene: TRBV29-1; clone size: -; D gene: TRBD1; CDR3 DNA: TGCAGCGTTGCACAAGCAGGGGGATACGAGACCCAGTACTTC; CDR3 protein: CSVAQAGGYETQYF
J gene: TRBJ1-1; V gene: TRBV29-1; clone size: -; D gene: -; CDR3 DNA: TGCAGCGTTTTGGACAGGAACACTGAAGCTTTCTTT; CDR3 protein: CSVLDRNTEAFF
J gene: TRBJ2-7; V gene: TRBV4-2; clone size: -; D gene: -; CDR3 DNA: TGTGCCAGCAGCCCCCATTACAGCTCCTACGAGCAGTACTTC; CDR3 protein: CASSPHYSSYEQYF
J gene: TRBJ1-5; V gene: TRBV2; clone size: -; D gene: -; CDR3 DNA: TGTGCCAGCAGCGAGTCTCACATACAGGATCAGCCCCAGCATTTT; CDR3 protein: CASSESHIQDQPQHF
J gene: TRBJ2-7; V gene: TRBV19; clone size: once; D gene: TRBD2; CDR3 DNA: TGTGCCAGTGGGACTAGCGGGGGCACCTACGAGCAGTACTTC; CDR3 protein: CASGTSGGTYEQYF
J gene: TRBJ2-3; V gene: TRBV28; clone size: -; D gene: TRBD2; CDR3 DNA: TGTGCCAGCAGACCCCCGGGACTAGCGGGAGTGTCAGATACGCAGTATTTT; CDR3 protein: CASRPPGLAGVSDTQYF
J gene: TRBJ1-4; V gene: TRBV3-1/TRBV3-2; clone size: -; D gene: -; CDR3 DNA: TGTGCCAGCAGCACCCAAAGCGGTCCTAATGAAAAACTGTTTTTT; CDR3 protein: CASSTQSGPNEKLFF
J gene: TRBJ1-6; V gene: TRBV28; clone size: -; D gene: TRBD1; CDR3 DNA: TGTGCCAGCACCCCCCGGACAGGGGGGTACTCACCCCTCCACTTT; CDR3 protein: CASTPRTGGYSPLHF
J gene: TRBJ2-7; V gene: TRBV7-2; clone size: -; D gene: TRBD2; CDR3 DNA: TGTGCCAGCAGCTCTAGCGGGTCTCTCTACGAGCAGTACTTC; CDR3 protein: CASSSSGSLYEQYF